A single sample is the source of the 5 T cell receptor beta chains below, sequenced in a study of blood T cell repertoires in COVID-19. Some clones are missing from TCRdb's copy, which holds only in-frame ones; the method was immunoSEQ multiplex PCR. In the table there are around 270,000 clones, about 90% of which are singletons. Source material: peripheral blood. All receptors come from a person aged 18 to 29 with COVID-19, enrolled during active disease.

The chain employs TRBV15 and TRBJ2-7, with 8 bases identical to TRBD1. The germline V gene has CDR1 LNHNV and CDR2 YYDKDF (reference sequence). This CDR3 has 15 amino acids. J was trimmed by 1 base and V by 3 bases; bases with no gene match: 5. CDR3 bases: TGTGCCACCAGCAGGGTACAGGGGGGTTCCTACGAGCAGTACTTC. Translation gives CATSRVQGGSYEQYF. The full variable domain, rest sourced from reference TRBV15 and TRBJ2-7, is DAMVIQNPRYQVTQFGKPVTLSCSQTLNHNVMYWYQQKSSQAPKLLFHYYDKDFNNEADTPDNFQSRRPNTSFCFLDIRSPGLGDTAMYLCATSRVQGGSYEQYFGPGTRLTVT.

This sequence joins TRBV9 and TRBJ2-7; 10 bases are shared with TRBD1. Trimming removed 0 bases from V and 3 bases from J; junction bases left unmatched: 3. Germline V gene sequence: CDR1 SGDLS, CDR2 YYNGEE. The CDR3 is made up of 15 amino acids. The CDR3 DNA sequence: TGTGCCAGCAGCGTAGGAGGGACAGGGGACTACGAGCAGTACTTC. Translation gives CASSVGGTGDYEQYF.

The V and J genes are TRBV6-5 and TRBJ1-1; D remains unclear. V was shortened by 2 bases and J by 6 bases, with 10 bases between the two germline ends. Germline V gene lookup returns CDR1 MNHEY and CDR2 SVGAGI. The CDR3 sequence is 13 residues long. This CDR3 is CASSYGGRSEAFF. As DNA, the CDR3 is TGTGCCAGCAGTTACGGAGGGAGGTCTGAAGCTTTCTTT.

This clone has a handful of counts. The V call is TRBV4-1, the J call TRBJ2-1; TRBD2 matches at 12 bases. The CDR3 has 15 residues. CDR1 MGHRA and CDR2 YSYEKL come from the germline V gene. Trimming at V came to 8 bases and at J to 8 bases, leaving 10 bases not matched to a gene. The CDR3 nucleotides read TGCGCCAGCCGACTAGCGGGAGTCTCATTGTATGAGCAGTTCTTC. Residues: CASRLAGVSLYEQFF.

The J gene is TRBJ1-4, the V gene TRBV18; 8 positions match TRBD1. Germline trimming cut 5 bases from V and 10 bases from J; bases unmatched to any gene: 9. CDR1 KGHSH and CDR2 LQKENI come from the germline V gene. CDR3 length: 14 residues. DNA for the CDR3: TGTGCCAGCTCATCCGACAGGGGTAGAGCAAAACTGTTTTTT. Its translation is CASSSDRGRAKLFF.